The clone carrying this TCR beta chain was seen a handful of times. Here the gene names and germline are mouse. The CDR3 end falls 1 residue outside the read, so it is completed with the germline J gene. The record originates from a study of tissue T cells after allogeneic stem cell transplantation. Germline assignment: CDR1 GFQATS and CDR2 STVNSAI. The junction had 3 bases not matched to a gene; V was cut back by 0 bases and J by 8 bases. This CDR3 has 14 amino acids. CDR3 sequences, V/J genes, frequencies and template counts came from survey-depth TCRbeta sequencing. Profiling relied on immunoSEQ multiplex PCR, and the TCRdb table lists in-frame clones only, not all of them. This table has over 45,000 clones, about three quarters appearing once.

This chain uses TRBV20 with TRBJ1-4, with 10 nucleotides matching TRBD1. This TCR was recovered from a pool of C57BL/6 mice in good health. What was sequenced was sorted cells pooled from one or two spleens. CDR3 region: CGARDRDRGERLFF. Incomplete CDR3 DNA: TGTGGTGCTAGGGATAGGGACAGGGGTGAAAGATTATTT. Combining the CDR3 with reference TRBV20 and TRBJ1-4 gives the whole variable domain GALVYQYPRRTICKSGTSMRMECQAVGFQATSVAWYRQSPQKTFELIALSTVNSAIKYEQNFTQEKFPISHPNLSFSSMTVLNAYLEDRGLYLCGARDRDRGERLFFGHGTKLSVL.